A selection of T cell receptor beta chains follows, all from one sample in a study of T cell responses to AZD1222 COVID-19 vaccine. Assay: immunoSEQ multiplex PCR; the TCRdb copy retains only in-frame clones and omits some. Counted here are 130,000 or so clones, around 85% occurring once; the ten biggest clones make up 7.9%. Material: peripheral blood, obtained 28 days after the second dose of the MenACWY control vaccine. The receptor set was obtained from an adult who received the MenACWY meningococcal vaccine as a control. The CDR3 runs from the conserved cysteine through the conserved F or W. D genes are given only for firm matches. Size is stated for part of the rows, as once, few or many counts, or as a class when the clone is expanded.

j_gene | d_gene | abundance | v_gene | CDR3aa | CDR3nt
TRBJ1-4 | . | . | TRBV5-5 | CASSLDPDRINEKLFF | TGTGCCAGCAGCTTGGACCCCGACAGGATTAATGAAAAACTGTTTTTT
TRBJ2-5 | . | . | TRBV21-1 | CASSRHCLGQGQETQYF | TGTGCCAGCAGCAGGCATTGCCTAGGACAGGGCCAAGAGACCCAGTACTTC
TRBJ1-1 | TRBD1 | . | TRBV3-1/TRBV3-2 | CASSARQGEAFF | TGTGCCAGCAGCGCGCGACAGGGTGAAGCTTTCTTT
TRBJ2-1 | . | . | TRBV3-1/TRBV3-2 | CASSQDWTGGPGTNNEQFF | TGTGCCAGCAGCCAAGATTGGACTGGCGGGCCAGGGACCAACAATGAGCAGTTCTTC
TRBJ1-5 | . | . | TRBV12-3/TRBV12-4 | CASSPNRQPQHF | TGTGCCAGCAGCCCCAATAGGCAGCCCCAGCATTTT
TRBJ1-6 | . | . | TRBV30 | CAWKSIDGSPLHF | TGTGCCTGGAAGAGTATTGATGGTTCACCCCTCCACTTT
TRBJ2-5 | . | . | TRBV3-1/TRBV3-2 | CASSQDSGEQETQYF | TGTGCCAGCAGCCAAGATTCGGGAGAACAAGAGACCCAGTACTTC
TRBJ2-1 | . | . | TRBV6-5 | CASSPLRGYNEQFF | TGTGCCAGCAGTCCCCTGAGAGGGTACAATGAGCAGTTCTTC
TRBJ2-7 | . | once | TRBV18 | CASSPSGAYEQYF | TGTGCCAGCTCACCGTCAGGGGCCTACGAGCAGTACTTC
TRBJ2-7 | TRBD2 | . | TRBV27 | CASSFDSTSGSFYEQYF | TGTGCCAGCAGTTTTGACTCCACTAGCGGGAGTTTCTACGAGCAGTACTTC
TRBJ1-4 | . | . | TRBV6-5 | CASRVRTNEKLFF | TGTGCCAGCCGGGTCAGAACTAATGAAAAACTGTTTTTT
TRBJ2-1 | . | . | TRBV9 | CASSDLARGGNEQFF | TGTGCCAGCAGTGATTTAGCAAGGGGCGGCAATGAGCAGTTCTTC
TRBJ1-6 | TRBD1 | once | TRBV5-4 | CASSLAPLQGGSPLHF | TGTGCCAGCAGCTTGGCCCCTCTCCAGGGGGGTTCACCCCTCCACTTT
TRBJ1-2 | . | few | TRBV25-1 | CASSVGPAATVIGYTF | TGTGCCAGCAGTGTAGGCCCAGCGGCGACAGTGATAGGCTACACCTTC
TRBJ1-1 | . | . | TRBV5-1 | CASNPQGVNTEAFF | TGCGCCAGCAACCCACAGGGAGTGAACACTGAAGCTTTCTTT
TRBJ2-3 | . | once | TRBV4-1 | CASSQVGGFFGADTQYF | TGCGCCAGCAGCCAAGTTGGGGGGTTTTTCGGGGCAGATACGCAGTATTTT
TRBJ2-3 | TRBD1 | . | TRBV5-1 | CASSLSTSGQARTDTQYF | TGCGCCAGCAGCTTGTCCACTTCTGGACAGGCCCGAACAGATACGCAGTATTTT
TRBJ2-2 | . | . | TRBV15 | CATSQSTRVRTGELFF | TGTGCCACCAGCCAAAGCACGCGGGTGCGCACCGGGGAGCTGTTTTTT
TRBJ1-4 | . | . | TRBV27 | CASGRLGITNEKLFF | TGTGCCAGCGGTCGTCTGGGAATCACTAATGAAAAACTGTTTTTT
TRBJ1-2 | TRBD1 | . | TRBV18 | CASSADRRDYGYTF | TGTGCCAGCTCGGCGGACAGGCGGGACTATGGCTACACCTTC
TRBJ2-2 | TRBD2 | . | TRBV24-1 | CATSGPGGTGELFF | TGTGCCACCAGTGGCCCGGGGGGGACCGGGGAGCTGTTTTTT
TRBJ2-1 | TRBD2 | few | TRBV3-1/TRBV3-2 | CASSQKGTSGREQFF | TGTGCCAGCAGCCAGAAGGGGACTAGCGGGCGTGAGCAGTTCTTC
TRBJ1-6 | . | . | TRBV18 | CASSPRQNNSPLHF | TGTGCCAGCTCACCCCGGCAAAATAATTCACCCCTCCACTTT
TRBJ1-3 | . | . | TRBV7-2 | CASSGGSGNTIYF | TGTGCCAGCAGCGGGGGTTCTGGAAACACCATATATTTT
TRBJ2-3 | TRBD2 | once | TRBV10-3 | CAIASGGGGTQYF | TGTGCCATTGCAAGCGGGGGAGGCGGTACGCAGTATTTT
TRBJ2-7 | TRBD2 | few | TRBV11-3 | CASSQHRTSGRPAYEQYF | TGTGCCAGCAGCCAACATCGGACTAGCGGGAGGCCAGCCTACGAGCAGTACTTC
TRBJ2-1 | . | . | TRBV18 | CASSPMGAGPRHEQFF | TGTGCCAGCTCACCAATGGGGGCTGGACCCCGACATGAGCAGTTCTTC
TRBJ1-5 | . | . | TRBV19 | CASSMAVERRDGQPQHF | TGTGCCAGTAGTATGGCCGTAGAGAGGAGGGATGGTCAGCCCCAGCATTTT
TRBJ2-1 | . | . | TRBV5-1 | CASSIQGNEQFF | TGCGCCAGCAGCATACAGGGTAATGAGCAGTTCTTC
TRBJ1-2 | . | . | TRBV28 | CASSFGQFYGYTF | TGTGCCAGCAGTTTCGGCCAGTTCTATGGCTACACCTTC
TRBJ2-2 | . | . | TRBV2 | CASAKVVGTGELFF | TGTGCCAGCGCTAAGGTAGTTGGCACCGGGGAGCTGTTTTTT
TRBJ2-2 | . | . | TRBV9 | CASSEVSADGELFF | TGTGCCAGCAGCGAGGTCTCAGCGGACGGGGAGCTGTTTTTT
TRBJ2-5 | TRBD1 | few | TRBV5-1 | CASSLEGTVETQYF | TGCGCCAGCAGCTTGGAGGGGACAGTTGAGACCCAGTACTTC
TRBJ2-5 | . | . | TRBV10-2 | CASSLSQETQYF | TGCGCCAGCAGCTTATCCCAAGAGACCCAGTACTTC
TRBJ1-6 | . | . | TRBV6-2/TRBV6-3 | CASSSRTANSPLHF | TGTGCCAGCAGTTCCAGGACAGCAAATTCACCCCTCCACTTT
TRBJ1-5 | . | . | TRBV6-1 | CASSEQRNQHF | TGTGCCAGCAGTGAACAAAGGAATCAGCATTTT
TRBJ1-2 | TRBD1 | . | TRBV10-2 | CASSIGQGDYGYTF | TGCGCCAGCAGTATCGGACAGGGGGACTATGGCTACACCTTC
TRBJ1-5 | . | . | TRBV4-3 | CASSSTPGLNQPQHF | TGCGCCAGCAGCTCCACTCCGGGACTCAATCAGCCCCAGCATTTT
TRBJ1-5 | TRBD1 | once | TRBV27 | CASSPSTRDRARGQPQHF | TGTGCCAGCAGTCCCTCAACTCGGGACAGGGCTCGAGGCCAGCCCCAGCATTTT
TRBJ1-1 | . | . | TRBV19 | CASSWGMNTEAFF | TGTGCCAGTAGTTGGGGGATGAACACTGAAGCTTTCTTT
TRBJ2-7 | TRBD1 | once | TRBV18 | CASSEQGAAYEQYF | TGTGCCAGCTCAGAACAGGGGGCCGCCTACGAGCAGTACTTC
TRBJ1-1 | . | . | TRBV5-4 | CASSSIAIGTEAFF | TGTGCCAGCAGTTCTATAGCCATCGGGACTGAAGCTTTCTTT
TRBJ2-1 | TRBD1 | . | TRBV5-1 | CASSPRGQAHVYNEQFF | TGCGCCAGCAGCCCCCGAGGACAGGCGCATGTATACAATGAGCAGTTCTTC
TRBJ2-5 | . | . | TRBV5-1 | CASSSQETQYF | TGCGCCAGCAGCTCACAAGAGACCCAGTACTTC
TRBJ2-7 | TRBD2 | . | TRBV9 | CASSVGLLAIDYEQYF | TGTGCCAGCAGCGTAGGGTTACTAGCGATTGACTACGAGCAGTACTTC
TRBJ1-6 | . | . | TRBV6-1 | CASSEAYLGPDF | TGTGCCAGCAGTGAAGCCTACCTCGGACCAGACTTT
TRBJ2-1 | TRBD2 | . | TRBV7-2 | CASSLARLAGGLDNEQFF | TGTGCCAGCAGCTTAGCTAGACTAGCGGGGGGTCTCGACAATGAGCAGTTCTTC
TRBJ1-3 | . | . | TRBV2 | CAIHIHAARRRGSGNTIYF | TGTGCCATCCATATACACGCCGCCCGACGGAGAGGCTCTGGAAACACCATATATTTT
TRBJ1-2 | TRBD1 | . | TRBV7-9 | CASSLAGTGYGYTF | TGTGCCAGCAGCTTAGCCGGGACAGGCTATGGCTACACCTTC
TRBJ2-5 | . | . | TRBV6-5 | CASSGSGNQETQYF | TGTGCCAGCAGCGGGTCTGGGAACCAAGAGACCCAGTACTTC
TRBJ2-2 | . | . | TRBV2 | CASSVGQSWGTGELFF | TGTGCCAGCAGCGTAGGACAGTCATGGGGGACCGGGGAGCTGTTTTTT
TRBJ1-1 | . | . | TRBV5-6 | CASSLKGRAFF | TGTGCCAGCAGCTTGAAGGGGAGGGCTTTCTTT
TRBJ2-3 | TRBD2 | . | TRBV3-1/TRBV3-2 | CASSPTRTSGNTDTQYF | TGTGCCAGCAGCCCGACTAGGACTAGCGGGAACACAGATACGCAGTATTTT